The 32 T cell receptor beta chains presented below share a single source sample, sequenced in a study of T cells in Graves' hyperthyroidism and ophthalmopathy (dated by TCRdb to about 2019). Preparation of the library involved multiplex PCR. The sequencing machine was an Illumina HiSeq 2000. The TCR beta CDR3 regions were amplified from the RNA transcripts. A first-round RT-PCR of the TCR CDR3 used the HTBI primer set with the Qiagen OneStep RT-PCR kit. The public sequencing data were trimmed at Q25 with fastp and processed into clonotypes with MiXCR by TCRdb, which kept only in-frame beta chains. For every CDR3 protein sequence, its rows merge into one entry that carries the most common genes and DNA. The sample data list over 700,000 distinct CDR3 sequences, and 35% of these were observed just once. The ten largest clones represent approximately 31% of the sample. Input material: blood. The receptors here all came from a woman aged 35 to 49 with Graves' hyperthyroidism.

The chain couples TRBV2 to TRBJ1-5; 8 bases fit TRBD1. Germline CDR1 and CDR2: SNHLY and FYNNEI. This CDR3 spans 16 amino acids. Trimming took 5 bases from V and 4 from J; bases not matched to a gene: 10. The CDR3 DNA follows: TGTGCCAGCAGTCGCCAGGGGACAGGAGCAAATCAGCCCCAGCATTTT. As protein: CASSRQGTGANQPQHF. Looking up the rest from reference TRBV2 and TRBJ1-5 gives the full variable domain: EPEVTQTPSHQVTQMGQEVILRCVPISNHLYFYWYRQILGQKVEFLVSFYNNEISEKSEIFDDQFSVERPDGSNFTLKIRSTKLEDSAMYFCASSRQGTGANQPQHFGDGTRLSIL.

Points on this clonotype: The conserved phenylalanine or tryptophan is not found at the CDR3 terminus, so this likely reflects a read error. Because the CDR3's place on the DNA is in doubt, the DNA is left out and the CDR3 is given as listed by TCRdb. The chain combines TRBV11-2 with TRBJ2-6; the table's D call TRBD1 went unverified against the DNA. The CDR3 sequence runs 8 residues, both termini included. From germline, CDR1 is SGHAT and CDR2 FQNNGV. CDR3: CASSRTGG.

This rearrangement joins TRBV2 to TRBJ2-3; 7 nucleotides line up with TRBD2. Trimming at V came to 0 bases and at J to 6 bases, leaving 12 bases not matched to a gene. This CDR3 contains 17 residues. Germline V gives CDR1 SNHLY, CDR2 FYNNEI. The CDR3 DNA reads as TGTGCCAGCAGTGAAGCTTCGATGGCGGGAGTATTGGATACGCAGTATTTT. It is translated as CASSEASMAGVLDTQYF. Combining the CDR3 with reference TRBV2 and TRBJ2-3 gives the whole variable domain EPEVTQTPSHQVTQMGQEVILRCVPISNHLYFYWYRQILGQKVEFLVSFYNNEISEKSEIFDDQFSVERPDGSNFTLKIRSTKLEDSAMYFCASSEASMAGVLDTQYFGPGTRLTVL.

This chain links TRBV20-1 with TRBJ2-5; D unresolved. Per the germline V gene, CDR1 is DFQATT and CDR2 is SNEGSKA (reference sequence). The CDR3 runs to 15 residues. V lost 6 bases, J lost 2 bases, and 19 bases lay in between. CDR3 sequence reads: CSAEVNTEAQETQYF. Here the CDR3 DNA reads TGCAGTGCAGAAGTAAACACTGAAGCTCAAGAGACCCAGTACTTC.

The V gene is TRBV6-5, the J gene TRBJ2-7, with 8 bases aligning to TRBD1. Germline V lookup: CDR1 MNHEY, CDR2 SVGAGI. The CDR3 loop spans 15 amino acids. V was clipped by 2 bases and J by 3 bases; unmatched bases: 6. CDR3 residues: CASSYIPGGDYEQYF. The CDR3 region has the DNA TGTGCCAGCAGTTACATCCCAGGGGGCGACTACGAGCAGTACTTC.

The rearrangement joins TRBV10-2 to TRBJ1-1; TRBD1 is a possible D gene (5 bases). From germline, CDR1 is WSHSY and CDR2 SAAADI. This CDR3 contains 15 residues. The ends were cut back, 4 bases at V and 1 base at J, with 13 bases in the middle. The CDR3 sequence is CASSASAGGNTEAFF. The CDR3 DNA sequence: TGCGCCAGCAGTGCTAGTGCGGGGGGGAACACTGAAGCTTTCTTT.

A remark on this clonotype: One end of the junction does not line up with germline, which may come from a read error. This sequence joins TRBV20-1 and TRBJ2-5; D is possibly TRBD2 (6 bases). This CDR3 contains 15 residues. Germline loops: CDR1 DFQATT, CDR2 SNEGSKA (reference sequence). CDR3 in amino acids: CSARDVGSGQDTQYF. The CDR3 DNA reads as TGCAGTGCTAGAGATGTTGGTAGCGGACAAGACACCCAGTACTTC.

V and J are TRBV7-9 and TRBJ1-1; the match to TRBD1 covers 7 bases. CDR1 is SEHNR and CDR2 is FQNEAQ in the germline V gene (reference sequence). The CDR3 sequence is 13 residues long. V lost 5 bases and J lost 8; bases outside the gene matches: 8. CDR3 in amino acids: CASSTQGDKEAFF. The CDR3, as DNA: TGTGCCAGCAGCACGCAGGGGGATAAAGAAGCTTTCTTT.

The CDR3 is CSAWTSGTSTDTQYF. As DNA, the CDR3 is TGCAGTGCTTGGACCTCCGGGACTAGCACAGATACGCAGTATTTT. The chain combines TRBV20-1 with TRBJ2-3; D possibly corresponds to TRBD2 (6 bases). V was trimmed by 5 bases and J by 0 bases, leaving 15 bases between them. In germline, CDR1 is DFQATT, CDR2 SNEGSKA (reference sequence). The CDR3 has 15 residues.

This chain links TRBV19 with TRBJ2-7; 9 bases map to TRBD1. V shed 5 bases, J shed 6 bases, and the junction held 17 bases outside the gene matches. CDR3 size: 17 residues. Germline V gene sequence: CDR1 LNHDA, CDR2 SQIVND (reference sequence). In DNA, the CDR3 is TGTGCCAGTAGTGCCCGAGCCCCGGGACAGGGAACCGTCGAGCAGTACTTC. Residues: CASSARAPGQGTVEQYF.

This clonotype was seen ten or more times. The chain uses TRBV7-2 and TRBJ1-2, with D possibly matching TRBD1 (6 bases). The CDR3 has 15 residues. CDR1 is SGHTA and CDR2 is FQGNSA in the germline V gene. Trimming pared 1 base from V and 4 bases from J, leaving 13 bases between. The CDR3 bases are TGTGCCAGCAGCTTAGGGGGGGGGGACATCTATGGCTACACCTTC. This codes for CASSLGGGDIYGYTF.

This chain uses TRBV7-9 with TRBJ1-5; weak D call: TRBD1 (5 bases). With 5 bases removed from V and 6 bases from J, the gap between germline ends came to 17 bases. Germline V gene lookup returns CDR1 SEHNR and CDR2 FQNEAQ (reference sequence). This CDR3 spans 15 amino acids. CDR3 residues: CASSQTGQGTQPQHF. The CDR3 DNA reads as TGTGCCAGCAGCCAGACTGGGCAGGGTACTCAGCCCCAGCATTTT.

This chain uses TRBV7-9 with TRBJ2-5; 8 nucleotides align to TRBD1. The length of the CDR3 is 15 residues. With 8 bases clipped from V and 4 bases from J, the junction kept 12 bases outside the gene matches. CDR1 SEHNR and CDR2 FQNEAQ come from the germline V gene (reference sequence). CDR3 coding DNA: TGTGCCAGCTCACCCAGCGGACAGGGTATAGAGACCCAGTACTTC. It translates to CASSPSGQGIETQYF.

In regard to this clonotype: A much larger clone differs by one base, so this may be a read error. The V call is TRBV10-3, the J call TRBJ1-1; the D is unclear. The CDR3 has 13 residues. The V gene's germline CDR1 is ENHRY and CDR2 SYGVKD. Deletions cut 5 bases from V and 5 bases from J, with 12 bases between. CDR3 sequence (DNA): TGTGCCATCAGTTGGGAGGTAGGGACTGAAGCTTTCTTT. This gives the protein CAISWEVGTEAFF.

This chain connects TRBV4-3 to TRBJ1-2; weak D call: TRBD1 (6 bases). The CDR3 sequence is 13 residues long. Germline assignment: CDR1 LGHNA and CDR2 YSLEER. V gave up 0 bases and J gave up 7 bases, with 9 bases separating them. The CDR3 reads CASSQETGSGYTF. The CDR3 region has the DNA TGCGCCAGCAGCCAAGAGACAGGTAGTGGCTACACCTTC.

Notes on this clonotype: The junction departs from germline at one end; a sequencing error may be responsible. The V gene is TRBV7-2, the J gene TRBJ2-5; 12 bases fit TRBD2. CDR3 length: 16 residues. Germline V lookup: CDR1 SGHTA, CDR2 FQGNSA. The CDR3 bases are TGTGCCAGCAGCTTGGCTAGCGGGAGGGCCCAAGAGGCCCAGTACTTC. Encoded protein: CASSLASGRAQEAQYF.

V and J are TRBV9 and TRBJ1-2; no clear D. Germline values: CDR1 SGDLS, CDR2 YYNGEE. The CDR3 spans 15 residues. V shed 0 bases and J shed 0 bases, with 9 bases lying between them. The CDR3 loop is CASSVGVLANYGYTF. CDR3 nucleotides: TGTGCCAGCAGCGTAGGGGTCCTCGCTAACTATGGCTACACCTTC.

The gene calls are TRBV7-8 and TRBJ2-7, with 7 bases that match TRBD1. Germline CDR1 reads SGHVS; CDR2 reads FQNEAQ. V was clipped by 3 bases and J by 4 bases; unmatched bases: 12. This CDR3 contains 16 residues. CDR3 sequence (DNA): TGTGCCAGCAGCTTCCTAGGGGACAGCCTGGGATACGAGCAGTACTTC. This translates into CASSFLGDSLGYEQYF.

The chain joins TRBV24-1 to TRBJ2-5; maybe TRBD2 (5 bases). The CDR3 consists of 13 residues. Trimming pared 6 bases from V and 4 bases from J, leaving 11 bases between. Germline V CDR1 and CDR2: KGHDR, SFDVKD. The CDR3 region has the DNA TGTGCCACCAGTCCGGCCGGAGGAGAGACCCAGTACTTC. Its protein is CATSPAGGETQYF.

This clonotype was counted at least ten times. The rearrangement links TRBV25-1 to TRBJ1-2; maybe TRBD1 (6 bases). The V end lost 2 bases, the J end lost 8 bases, and 12 bases lay between the germline ends. This CDR3 contains 13 residues. CDR1 is MGHDK, CDR2 SYGVNS, per germline. For the CDR3, the DNA is TGTGCCAGCAGTGAAAGGACAGCGGGCGGCTACACCTTC. It translates to CASSERTAGGYTF.

Details on this clonotype: Germline and junction disagree at one end, which may indicate a read error. This chain uses TRBV10-2 with TRBJ1-1; 8 nucleotides align to TRBD1. CDR1 is WSHSY, CDR2 SAAADI, per germline. The CDR3 sequence is 12 residues long. The CDR3 DNA follows: TGCGCCGGCAGGGGGCTTGGGGCTGAAGCTTTCTTT. It encodes CAGRGLGAEAFF.

The chain couples TRBV6-5 to TRBJ1-1, with D possibly being TRBD1 (5 bases). The CDR3 length is 14 residues. CDR1 is MNHEY, CDR2 SVGAGI, per germline. Trimming took off 5 bases at V and 6 bases at J, with 16 bases between the two ends. CDR3 bases: TGTGCCAGCAGTCCCAGGGAAGTAGGAGCTGAAGCTTTCTTT. It yields the protein CASSPREVGAEAFF.

This clonotype was observed once. The chain carries TRBV7-9 and TRBJ1-4; tentative D call: TRBD1 (5 bases). CDR1 is SEHNR and CDR2 is FQNEAQ in the germline V gene (reference sequence). Deletions cut 3 bases from V and 2 bases from J, with 10 bases between. The CDR3 has 15 residues. In nucleotides, the CDR3 is TGTGCCAGCAGCTTGTTGACAGCCACTAATGAAAAACTGTTTTTT. Protein sequence: CASSLLTATNEKLFF.

V is TRBV20-1 and J is TRBJ2-7; D is possibly TRBD2 (6 bases). Germline V gives CDR1 DFQATT, CDR2 SNEGSKA (reference sequence). This CDR3 has 15 residues. The ends were cut back, 6 bases at V and 4 bases at J, with 22 bases in the middle. The CDR3 DNA sequence: TGCAGTGCCCCCCCGAGGGCGGGAAATAGGTACGAGCAGTACTTC. It specifies CSAPPRAGNRYEQYF.

This clonotype has a count of ten or more. The chain employs TRBV13 and TRBJ2-7; D is perhaps TRBD2 (6 bases). Trimming pared 5 bases from V and 3 bases from J, leaving 14 bases between. Germline CDR1 reads PRHDT; CDR2 reads FYEKMQ (reference sequence). This CDR3 is built from 14 residues. CDR3: CASSRGWRDYEQYF. In DNA, the CDR3 is TGTGCCAGCAGCCGTGGTTGGCGGGACTACGAGCAGTACTTC.

This clonotype was picked up many times. The chain employs TRBV29-1 and TRBJ1-2; TRBD1 matches 9 bases. The germline CDR1 and CDR2 sequences are SQVTM and ANQGSEA. The V gene end was trimmed by 7 bases and the J gene end by 6 bases; junction bases not matched to a gene: 9. The CDR3 runs to 13 residues. The CDR3 region is CSGGDRAADGYTF. The CDR3 region has the DNA TGCAGCGGGGGGGACAGGGCGGCAGATGGCTACACCTTC.

The chain is built from TRBV6-5 and TRBJ2-2; D unresolved. Germline V gene lookup returns CDR1 MNHEY and CDR2 SVGAGI. The CDR3 consists of 12 residues. Trimming took off 6 bases at V and 10 bases at J, with 12 bases between the two ends. Here the CDR3 DNA reads TGTGCCAGCAGCCCGAGCAGGAAGGAGCTGTTTTTT. This sequence encodes CASSPSRKELFF.

This clonotype has a count of ten or more. The chain uses TRBV19 and TRBJ2-5; D may be TRBD2 (6 bases). V was pared by 3 bases and J by 2 bases, with 10 bases between. This CDR3 comprises 14 residues. The germline gives CDR1 LNHDA, CDR2 SQIVND (reference sequence). Here the CDR3 reads CASSIAAGQETQYF. CDR3 coding DNA: TGTGCCAGTAGTATTGCGGCGGGGCAAGAGACCCAGTACTTC.

This clonotype showed up many times. The chain has TRBV19 and TRBJ1-3; 7 bases map to TRBD1. From germline, CDR1 is LNHDA and CDR2 SQIVND (reference sequence). J gave up 4 bases and V 5 bases, and 5 bases lay outside the gene matches. This CDR3 is built from 14 residues. The CDR3 DNA reads TGTGCCAGTAGTGCCTACAGGGGAGGAAACACCATATATTTT. This gives the protein CASSAYRGGNTIYF.

The chain carries TRBV6-1 and TRBJ2-2, with D perhaps being TRBD1 or TRBD2 (5 bases each). The CDR3 consists of 15 residues. In germline, CDR1 is MNHNS, CDR2 SASEGT. V lost 6 bases to trimming and J lost 1 base, with 12 bases between them. The CDR3 here is CASSLGPLNTGELFF. The CDR3 coding sequence is TGTGCCAGCAGCCTGGGACCTTTGAACACCGGGGAGCTGTTTTTT.

This clonotype was counted between two and nine times. This rearrangement joins TRBV6-5 to TRBJ1-1; maybe TRBD1 (5 bases). Germline CDR1 is MNHEY and CDR2 is SVGAGI. The CDR3 sequence is 14 residues long. Trimming shortened V by 7 bases and J by 2 bases, and 14 bases separated the two germline ends. The CDR3 DNA is TGTGCCAGCAAAAAAGTGGGGGTTAACACTGAAGCTTTCTTT. This translates into CASKKVGVNTEAFF.

This clonotype was counted a few times. Here the CDR3 DNA reads TGTGCCAGCAGCCCAAATCAGGCTAACTATGGCTACACCTTC. Protein product: CASSPNQANYGYTF. V is TRBV9 and J is TRBJ1-2, with D unclear. CDR1 SGDLS and CDR2 YYNGEE come from the germline V gene. With 4 bases removed from V and 0 bases from J, the gap between germline ends came to 10 bases. There are 14 residues in the CDR3.